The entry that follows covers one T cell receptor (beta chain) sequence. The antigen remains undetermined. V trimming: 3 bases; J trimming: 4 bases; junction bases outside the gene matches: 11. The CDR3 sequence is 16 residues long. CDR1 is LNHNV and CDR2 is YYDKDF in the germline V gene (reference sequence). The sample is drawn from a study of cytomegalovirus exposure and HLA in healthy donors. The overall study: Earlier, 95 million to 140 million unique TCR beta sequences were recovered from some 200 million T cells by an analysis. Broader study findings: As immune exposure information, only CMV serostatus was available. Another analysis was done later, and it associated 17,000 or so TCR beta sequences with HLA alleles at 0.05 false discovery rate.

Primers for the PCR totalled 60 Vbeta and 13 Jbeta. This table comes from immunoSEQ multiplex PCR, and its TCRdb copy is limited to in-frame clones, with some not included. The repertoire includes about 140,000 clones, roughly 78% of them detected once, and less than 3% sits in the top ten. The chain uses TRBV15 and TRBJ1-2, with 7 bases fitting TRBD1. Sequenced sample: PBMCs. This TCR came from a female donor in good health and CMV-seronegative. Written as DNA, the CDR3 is TGTGCCACCAGCAGGGGTCCGGGACAGCTAGCCTATGGCTACACCTTC. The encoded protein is CATSRGPGQLAYGYTF.